Below are 23 T cell receptor beta chains sequenced from a single sample in a study of blood T cells in healthy people across ages. It was with a sample-barcoded 5' primer and a J-beta primer mix that a second PCR of about 6 to 11 cycles was run. TCRdb reanalysed the 5' RACE reads using MiXCR and keeps one entry per CDR3 protein. The sample has about 640,000 distinct CDR3 sequences, roughly three fifths seen once. What was sequenced was blood. These receptor sequences come from a man in his fifties or sixties in good health.

This clonotype was observed a single time. The V call is TRBV7-2, the J call TRBJ2-7; D is unclear. The V and J ends lost 0 bases and 5 bases respectively, with 11 bases between them. This CDR3 has 14 amino acids. Germline lookup yields CDR1 SGHTA and CDR2 FQGNSA. CDR3 sequence reads: CASSLAAVSDEQYF. The CDR3 nucleotides read TGTGCCAGCAGCTTAGCGGCGGTTTCCGACGAGCAGTACTTC. Full variable domain (rest looked up from reference TRBV7-2 and TRBJ2-7): GAGVSQSPSNKVTEKGKDVELRCDPISGHTALYWYRQSLGQGLEFLIYFQGNSAPDKSGLPSDRFSAERTGGSVSTLTIQRTQQEDSAVYLCASSLAAVSDEQYFGPGTRLTVT.

The gene calls are TRBV5-1 and TRBJ2-5; D is perhaps TRBD1 or TRBD2 (5 bases each). With the DNA end fitting TRBJ2-7 better, the J assignment may be wrong. The CDR3 has 15 residues. Germline V lookup: CDR1 SGHRS, CDR2 YFSETQ. DNA of the CDR3: TGCGCCAGCAGCTCCGGGACGTTTTCCTCCTACGAGCAGTACTTC. Its translation: CASSSGTFSSYEQYF.

This clonotype appeared once. V usage is TRBV2 and J usage is TRBJ2-1; D remains unclear. The end of the DNA aligns better with TRBJ2-7, so the J call may be wrong. Germline lookup yields CDR1 SNHLY and CDR2 FYNNEI. The CDR3 runs 15 residues. The DNA of the CDR3 is TGTGCCAGACCCACAACATCCCCAGCCGGCAATGAGCAGTACTTC. Protein sequence: CARPTTSPAGNEQYF.

The table lists this clonotype with a few counts. The genes are TRBV10-3 and TRBJ2-5; perhaps TRBD1 as D (5 bases). The germline gives CDR1 ENHRY, CDR2 SYGVKD. V lost 3 bases and J 0 bases, leaving 11 bases between the germline ends. This CDR3 region has 15 residues. CDR3 amino acids: CAISDPTDNQETQYF. CDR3 in DNA: TGTGCCATCAGTGACCCGACAGATAACCAAGAGACCCAGTACTTC.

Details on this clonotype: Because it lacks the conserved phenylalanine or tryptophan at the end, this CDR3 is likely a read error. This sequence joins TRBV15 and TRBJ2-1; D is undetermined. The CDR3 extends over 12 amino acids. V gave up 5 bases and J gave up 10 bases, with 12 bases separating them. Looked up from germline, CDR1 is LNHNV and CDR2 is YYDKDF (reference sequence). The CDR3 coding sequence is TGTGCCACCAGCCCCCCGGGCCCAGAGCAGTTCTCC. As protein: CATSPPGPEQFS.

This chain connects TRBV29-1 to TRBJ2-2; 7 bases align to TRBD2. The V segment lost 4 bases and the J segment 1 base; nucleotides outside the gene matches: 15. CDR3 length: 18 residues. CDR1 and CDR2 from the germline V gene are SQVTM and ANQGSEA. CDR3 sequence (DNA): TGCAGCGTTGCAGGCCGAGGGGAGAGGGAGGGGAACACCGGGGAGCTGTTTTTT. Protein: CSVAGRGEREGNTGELFF.

The rearrangement uses TRBV6-6 and TRBJ2-7; 11 positions agree with TRBD2. The CDR3 is made up of 14 amino acids. Germline CDR1 is MNHNY and CDR2 is SVGAGI (reference sequence). After removal of 5 bases from V and 5 bases from J, the junction contained 5 bases not matched to a gene. CDR3 amino acids: CASSATSGANEQYF. The DNA for the CDR3 is TGTGCCAGCAGTGCGACTAGCGGGGCGAACGAGCAGTACTTC.

A few counts support this clonotype. The V call is TRBV29-1, the J call TRBJ2-1; D remains ambiguous. Germline V gene data show CDR1 as SQVTM and CDR2 as ANQGSEA. The CDR3 has 11 amino acids. V was pared by 7 bases and J by 5 bases, with 9 bases between. CDR3 residues: CSADDHNEQFF. DNA for the CDR3: TGCAGCGCCGATGACCACAATGAGCAGTTCTTC.

V and J are TRBV7-2 and TRBJ2-1; 13 nucleotides agree with TRBD2. CDR1 and CDR2 (germline): SGHTA, FQGNSA. The trim removed 6 bases at V and 8 bases at J, leaving 7 bases unmatched. This CDR3 comprises 15 residues. CDR3 nucleotide sequence: TGTGCCAGCAGTTTTACTAGCGGGGGGGCCTATGAGCAGTTCTTC. Its protein is CASSFTSGGAYEQFF.

The J gene is TRBJ2-5, the V gene TRBV19; no firm D call. The V gene's germline CDR1 is LNHDA and CDR2 SQIVND (reference sequence). V was shortened by 6 bases and J by 1 base, with 15 bases between the two germline ends. The CDR3 is made up of 15 amino acids. The CDR3 bases are TGTGCCAGTAGGCCCCACGGTCGCGGCCAAGAGACCCAGTACTTC. Residues: CASRPHGRGQETQYF.

The J gene is TRBJ2-3, the V gene TRBV10-3; a weak D match, TRBD2 (6 bases). Trimming removed 5 bases at V and 4 bases at J, with 22 bases between. The germline gives CDR1 ENHRY, CDR2 SYGVKD. This CDR3 region has 17 residues. DNA for the CDR3: TGTGCCATCAGTTTGAGTCGGCGGGGAGCGACCGCAGATACGCAGTATTTT. Its protein product is CAISLSRRGATADTQYF.

This clonotype was recorded only once. The chain has TRBV5-1 and TRBJ2-7, with 10 positions matching TRBD1. CDR1 SGHRS and CDR2 YFSETQ come from the germline V gene. The V segment lost 3 bases and the J segment 3 bases; nucleotides outside the gene matches: 9. The CDR3 loop spans 16 amino acids. The CDR3 spells CASSSSSGTGVYEQYF. DNA for the CDR3: TGCGCCAGCAGCTCCTCATCCGGGACAGGGGTCTACGAGCAGTACTTC.

The chain recombines TRBV29-1 with TRBJ2-4, with 8 bases that match TRBD1. TRBJ2-5 explains the end of the DNA better; the J call may be wrong. The CDR3 contains 13 residues. Germline CDR1 SQVTM, CDR2 ANQGSEA. The CDR3 protein is CSVFFTGGETQYF. CDR3 bases: TGCAGCGTCTTCTTCACAGGGGGAGAGACCCAGTACTTC.

Only a few counts were recorded for this clonotype. This chain uses TRBV7-6 with TRBJ1-1, with TRBD1 as a possible D gene (5 bases). The germline V gene has CDR1 SGHVS and CDR2 FNYEAQ. V was shortened by 1 base and J by 1 base, with 16 bases between the two germline ends. CDR3 length: 17 amino acids. For the CDR3, the DNA is TGTGCCAGCAGCTTAGTGGGCCCTCCTGGGGCGAACACTGAAGCTTTCTTT. This sequence encodes CASSLVGPPGANTEAFF. Based on the CDR3 plus reference TRBV7-6 and TRBJ1-1, the full variable domain is GAGVSQSPRYKVTKRGQDVALRCDPISGHVSLYWYRQALGQGPEFLTYFNYEAQQDKSGLPNDRFSAERPEGSISTLTIQRTEQRDSAMYRCASSLVGPPGANTEAFFGQGTRLTVV.

The chain links TRBV6-2 or TRBV6-3 to TRBJ1-6; the D is unclear. The CDR3 totals 14 residues. Germline CDR1 and CDR2: MNHEY and SVGEGT. V lost 2 bases, J lost 9 bases, and 11 bases lay in between. Written as DNA, the CDR3 is TGTGCCAGCAGTTACGCAGAGGGTGGTTCACCCCTCCACTTT. It is translated as CASSYAEGGSPLHF.

V is TRBV9 and J is TRBJ2-7, with 8 bases matching TRBD2. CDR1 and CDR2 from the germline V gene are SGDLS and YYNGEE. The CDR3 length is 15 residues. V was clipped by 4 bases and J by 1 base; unmatched bases: 7. CDR3 sequence: CASSYGLAQSYEQYF. CDR3 nucleotide sequence: TGTGCCAGCAGCTATGGACTAGCCCAATCCTACGAGCAGTACTTC.

The chain employs TRBV2 and TRBJ2-7, with TRBD1 identical over 7 bases. The germline CDR1 and CDR2 sequences are SNHLY and FYNNEI. Unmatched junction bases numbered 10, after V lost 2 bases and J lost 3 bases. This CDR3 region has 16 residues. The CDR3 here is CASSEWRTGLDYEQYF. In DNA form, the CDR3 reads TGTGCCAGCAGTGAATGGAGGACAGGACTCGACTACGAGCAGTACTTC.

Concerning this clonotype itself: The germline gene is not matched at one end of the junction; a read error may be the cause. The chain couples TRBV7-2 to TRBJ2-2; D call uncertain. This CDR3 spans 13 amino acids. CDR1 is SGHTA, CDR2 FQGNSA, per germline. The CDR3 loop reads CASNLNSPGELFF. CDR3 nucleotides: TGTGCCAGCAACTTAAACTCCCCCGGGGAGCTGTTTTTT.

This clonotype is a singleton in its sample. This sequence joins TRBV28 and TRBJ2-7; 7 nucleotides line up with TRBD1. Looked up from germline, CDR1 is MDHEN and CDR2 is SYDVKM. The CDR3 runs 14 residues. The V and J ends lost 6 bases and 4 bases, in that order; junction bases with no gene match: 9. DNA for the CDR3: TGTGCCAGCAGCCTGGGACAGCCTAATTACGAGCAGTACTTC. Protein product: CASSLGQPNYEQYF.

This clonotype was counted a few times. The gene calls are TRBV25-1 and TRBJ1-2; TRBD1 aligns across 9 bases. CDR3 length: 12 amino acids. Germline V lookup: CDR1 MGHDK, CDR2 SYGVNS. Trimming at V came to 6 bases and at J to 6 bases, leaving 2 bases not matched to a gene. The CDR3 coding sequence is TGTGCCAGCAGGGGGACAGGGCATGGCTACACCTTC. It specifies CASRGTGHGYTF.

The rearrangement uses TRBV27 and TRBJ2-1; 13 positions match TRBD2. V dropped 4 bases and J dropped 8; count of bases not matched to a gene: 14. Germline V gives CDR1 MNHEY, CDR2 SMNVEV (reference sequence). The CDR3 totals 18 residues. The CDR3: CASSSGLRTSGGVHEQFF. The CDR3 DNA sequence: TGTGCCAGCAGTTCAGGCCTCCGGACTAGCGGGGGTGTACATGAGCAGTTCTTC.

This clonotype was observed many times. This chain links TRBV20-1 with TRBJ2-2; D tentatively reads TRBD1 or TRBD2 (5 bases each). Germline V gene sequence: CDR1 DFQATT, CDR2 SNEGSKA (reference sequence). This CDR3 has 12 amino acids. The ends were cut back, 0 bases at V and 6 bases at J, with 5 bases in the middle. The CDR3 DNA reads TGCAGTGCTAGAGAGGGGGCCGGGGAGCTGTTTTTT. Translating gives CSAREGAGELFF.

The chain has TRBV5-5 and TRBJ2-1, with TRBD2 matching over 9 bases. The CDR3 has 15 residues. V lost 5 bases and J lost 6; bases outside the gene matches: 9. From germline, CDR1 is SGHKS and CDR2 YYEKEE (reference sequence). The CDR3 nucleotides are TGTGCCAGCAGGGACGGACTAGCGACGTTCAATGAGCAGTTCTTC. This encodes CASRDGLATFNEQFF.